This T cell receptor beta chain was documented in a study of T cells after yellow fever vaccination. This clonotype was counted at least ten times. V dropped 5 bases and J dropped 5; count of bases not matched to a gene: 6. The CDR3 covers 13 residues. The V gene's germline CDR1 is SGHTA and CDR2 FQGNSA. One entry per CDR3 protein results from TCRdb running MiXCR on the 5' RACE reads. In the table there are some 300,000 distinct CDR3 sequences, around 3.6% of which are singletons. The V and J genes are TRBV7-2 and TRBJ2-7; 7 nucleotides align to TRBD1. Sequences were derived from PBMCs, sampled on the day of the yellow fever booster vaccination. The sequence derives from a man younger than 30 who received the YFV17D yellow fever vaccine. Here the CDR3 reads CASSPDRANEQYF. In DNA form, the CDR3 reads TGTGCCAGCAGCCCCGACAGGGCCAACGAGCAGTACTTC.